The present T cell receptor (beta chain) was sequenced within a study of Ad26.COV2.S vaccination and SARS-CoV-2 variants. Described treatment: 15 to 20 received Ad26.COV2.S at low or high dose, single or two shots; roughly five received placebo; per-sample allocation not given. On day 63 after the first injection, vaccine and placebo recipients gave samples. Libraries were prepared by immunoSEQ multiplex PCR; TCRdb keeps only in-frame clonotypes and omits some of them. The data contain 350,000 to 500,000 clones, 88% of them seen just once; the ten biggest clones take up less than 4.5%. The CDR3 runs 17 residues. Germline CDR1 GTSNPN, CDR2 SVGIG (reference sequence). V shed 2 bases, J shed 2 bases, and the junction held 10 bases outside the gene matches.

This TCR was sampled from a person between 18 and 65 years old who received the Ad26.COV2.S COVID-19 vaccine or a placebo. The sequences come from peripheral blood, collected in a trial of Ad26.COV2.S vaccine versus placebo. The chain recombines TRBV30 with TRBJ1-5, with 9 positions matching TRBD1. The CDR3 nucleotides are TGTGCCTGGAGTCCGGGACAGGGCACAATCGGCAATCAGCCCCAGCATTTT. Protein: CAWSPGQGTIGNQPQHF.